What follows describes a single TCR beta chain. As yet, its antigen is unknown. The data stem from a study of cytomegalovirus exposure and HLA in healthy donors. This PCR relied on a set of 60 Vbeta primers and 13 Jbeta primers. This table comes from immunoSEQ multiplex PCR, and its TCRdb copy is limited to in-frame clones, with some not included. The sample yields about 76,000 clones, about three quarters seen once. Study-wide results and limits: The study found most TCR sequences rare, yet found some public TCRs in many donors. The authors considered a cluster of highly shared sequence variants likely to be a sequencing artifact.

This CDR3 is built from 14 residues. Looked up from germline, CDR1 is MNHEY and CDR2 is SMNVEV (reference sequence). J lost 1 base, V lost 6 bases, and 4 bases had no gene match. Specimen: PBMCs. The receptor was isolated from a male donor in good health and CMV-seropositive. This rearrangement joins TRBV27 to TRBJ1-1, with 8 bases that match TRBD1. DNA of the CDR3: TGTGCCAGCAGGACAGGGGTTACGAACACTGAAGCTTTCTTT. It yields the protein CASRTGVTNTEAFF.